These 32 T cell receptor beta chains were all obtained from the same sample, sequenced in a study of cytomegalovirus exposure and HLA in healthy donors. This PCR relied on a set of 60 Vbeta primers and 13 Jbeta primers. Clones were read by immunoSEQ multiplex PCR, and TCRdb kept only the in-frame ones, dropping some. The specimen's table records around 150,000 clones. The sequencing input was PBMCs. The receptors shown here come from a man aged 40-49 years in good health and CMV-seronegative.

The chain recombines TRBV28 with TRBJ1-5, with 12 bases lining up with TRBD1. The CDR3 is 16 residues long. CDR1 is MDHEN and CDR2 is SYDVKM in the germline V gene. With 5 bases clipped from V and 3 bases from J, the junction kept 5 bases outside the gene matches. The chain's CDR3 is CASSGTGGGPNQPQHF. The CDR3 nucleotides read TGTGCCAGCAGTGGGACAGGGGGCGGGCCCAATCAGCCCCAGCATTTT.

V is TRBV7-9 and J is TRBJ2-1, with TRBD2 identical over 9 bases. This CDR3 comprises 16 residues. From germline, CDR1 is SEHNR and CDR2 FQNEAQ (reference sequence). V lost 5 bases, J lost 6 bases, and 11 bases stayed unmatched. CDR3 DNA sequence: TGTGCCAGCAGCGGGTTAGCGGGAGAAGCGGTCAATGAGCAGTTCTTC. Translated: CASSGLAGEAVNEQFF. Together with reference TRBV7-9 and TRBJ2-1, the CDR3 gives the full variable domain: DTGVSQNPRHKITKRGQNVTFRCDPISEHNRLYWYRQTLGQGPEFLTYFQNEAQLEKSRLLSDRFSAERPKGSFSTLEIQRTEQGDSAMYLCASSGLAGEAVNEQFFGPGTRLTVL.

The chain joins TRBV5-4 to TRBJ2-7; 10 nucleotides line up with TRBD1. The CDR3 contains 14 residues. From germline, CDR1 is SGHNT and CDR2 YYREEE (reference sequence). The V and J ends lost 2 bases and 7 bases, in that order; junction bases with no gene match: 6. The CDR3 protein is CASSFWDRGREQYF. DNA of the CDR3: TGTGCCAGCAGCTTCTGGGACAGGGGCCGGGAGCAGTACTTC.

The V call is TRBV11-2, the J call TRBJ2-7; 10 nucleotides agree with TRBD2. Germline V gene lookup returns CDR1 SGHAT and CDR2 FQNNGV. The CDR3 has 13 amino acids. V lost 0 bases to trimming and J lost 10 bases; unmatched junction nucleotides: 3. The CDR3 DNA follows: TGTGCCAGCAGCTTAGAGGCTAGCGGGGGACAGTACTTC. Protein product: CASSLEASGGQYF.

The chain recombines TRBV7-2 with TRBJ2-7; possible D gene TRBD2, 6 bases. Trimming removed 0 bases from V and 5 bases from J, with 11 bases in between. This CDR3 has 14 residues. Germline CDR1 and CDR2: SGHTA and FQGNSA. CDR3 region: CASSLAGGAHEQYF. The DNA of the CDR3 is TGTGCCAGCAGCTTAGCGGGGGGAGCCCACGAGCAGTACTTC.

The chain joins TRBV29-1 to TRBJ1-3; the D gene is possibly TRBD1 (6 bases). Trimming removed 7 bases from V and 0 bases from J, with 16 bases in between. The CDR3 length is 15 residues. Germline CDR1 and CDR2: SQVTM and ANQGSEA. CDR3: CSAPQGPSSGNTIYF. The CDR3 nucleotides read TGCAGCGCCCCACAGGGACCAAGCTCTGGAAACACCATATATTTT.

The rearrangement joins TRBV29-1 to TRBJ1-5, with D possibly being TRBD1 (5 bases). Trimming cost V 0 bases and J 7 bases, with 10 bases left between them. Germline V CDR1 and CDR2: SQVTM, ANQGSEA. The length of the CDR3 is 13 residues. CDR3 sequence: CSVEDREGQPQHF. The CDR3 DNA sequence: TGCAGCGTTGAAGACAGGGAGGGGCAGCCCCAGCATTTT.

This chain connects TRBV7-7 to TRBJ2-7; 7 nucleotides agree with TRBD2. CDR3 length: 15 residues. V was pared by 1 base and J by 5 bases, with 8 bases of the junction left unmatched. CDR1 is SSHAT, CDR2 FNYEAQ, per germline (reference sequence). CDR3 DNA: TGTGCCAGCAGCTTAGTCCCGGGGGGTTTTGACGAGCAGTACTTC. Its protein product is CASSLVPGGFDEQYF.

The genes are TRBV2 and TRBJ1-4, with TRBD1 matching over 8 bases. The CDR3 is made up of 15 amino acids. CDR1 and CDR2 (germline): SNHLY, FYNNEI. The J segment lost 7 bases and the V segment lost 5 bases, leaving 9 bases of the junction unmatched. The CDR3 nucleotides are TGTGCCAGCAGTCCTGAGGGGCAGGGGGCTGAAAAACTGTTTTTT. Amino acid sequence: CASSPEGQGAEKLFF. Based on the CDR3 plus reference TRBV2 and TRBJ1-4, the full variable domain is EPEVTQTPSHQVTQMGQEVILRCVPISNHLYFYWYRQILGQKVEFLVSFYNNEISEKSEIFDDQFSVERPDGSNFTLKIRSTKLEDSAMYFCASSPEGQGAEKLFFGSGTQLSVL.

CDR3 coding DNA: TGTGCCAGCAGCCGACTAGCGGGGGGCACCGGGGAGCTGTTTTTT. Its protein is CASSRLAGGTGELFF. V usage is TRBV14 and J usage is TRBJ2-2, with TRBD2 matching 13 bases. J was trimmed by 4 bases and V by 4 bases; bases with no gene match: 0. Germline CDR1 reads SGHDN; CDR2 reads FVKESK. The CDR3 loop spans 15 amino acids.

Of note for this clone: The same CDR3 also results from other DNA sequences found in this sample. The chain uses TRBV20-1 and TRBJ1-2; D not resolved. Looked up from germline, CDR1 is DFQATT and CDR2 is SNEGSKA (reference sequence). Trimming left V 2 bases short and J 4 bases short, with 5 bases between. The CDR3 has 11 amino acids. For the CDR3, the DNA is TGCAGTGCTAGACAGGCCTATGGCTACACCTTC. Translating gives CSARQAYGYTF.

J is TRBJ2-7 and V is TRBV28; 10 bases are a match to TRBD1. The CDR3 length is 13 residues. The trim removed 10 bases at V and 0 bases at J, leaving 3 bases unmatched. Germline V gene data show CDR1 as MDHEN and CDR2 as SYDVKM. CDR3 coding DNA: TGTGCCACCAGGACAGGGGGCTCCTACGAGCAGTACTTC. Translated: CATRTGGSYEQYF.

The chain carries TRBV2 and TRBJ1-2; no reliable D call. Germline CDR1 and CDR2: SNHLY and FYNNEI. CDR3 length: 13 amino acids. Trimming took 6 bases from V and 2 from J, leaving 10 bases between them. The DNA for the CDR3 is TGTGCCAGCAGAGTGACGGGAAACTATGGCTACACCTTC. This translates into CASRVTGNYGYTF.

CDR3 bases: TGTGCCAGCAGTGAATATAGTGGACAGGGTTCGGCGCAGTATTTT. It encodes CASSEYSGQGSAQYF. This chain connects TRBV2 to TRBJ2-3, with 8 bases that match TRBD1. The CDR3 totals 15 residues. The germline gives CDR1 SNHLY, CDR2 FYNNEI. The V gene end was trimmed by 2 bases and the J gene end by 10 bases; junction bases not matched to a gene: 11. The whole variable domain, filled in from reference TRBV2 and TRBJ2-3, reads EPEVTQTPSHQVTQMGQEVILRCVPISNHLYFYWYRQILGQKVEFLVSFYNNEISEKSEIFDDQFSVERPDGSNFTLKIRSTKLEDSAMYFCASSEYSGQGSAQYFGPGTRLTVL.

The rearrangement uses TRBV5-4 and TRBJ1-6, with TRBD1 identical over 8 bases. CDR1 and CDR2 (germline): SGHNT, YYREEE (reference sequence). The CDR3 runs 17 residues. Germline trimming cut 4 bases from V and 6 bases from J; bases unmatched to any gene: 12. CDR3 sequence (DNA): TGTGCCAGCAGCCTCAAGAACAGGGGGACTCTTAATTCACCCCTCCACTTT. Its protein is CASSLKNRGTLNSPLHF.

The CDR3 DNA sequence: TGTGCCAGCAGGGGCGGGACAGGGGGGTGGAACTATGGCTACACCTTC. As protein: CASRGGTGGWNYGYTF. The V gene is TRBV2, the J gene TRBJ1-2; 11 bases are a match to TRBD1. This CDR3 has 16 residues. Trimming cost V 6 bases and J 2 bases; bases outside gene matches: 8. The germline V gene has CDR1 SNHLY and CDR2 FYNNEI.

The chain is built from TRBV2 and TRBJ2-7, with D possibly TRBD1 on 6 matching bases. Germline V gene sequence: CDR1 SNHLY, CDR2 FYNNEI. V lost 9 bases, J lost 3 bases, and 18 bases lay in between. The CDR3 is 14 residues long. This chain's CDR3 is CASLRTGPGYEQYF. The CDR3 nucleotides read TGTGCCAGTCTTAGAACAGGGCCAGGCTACGAGCAGTACTTC. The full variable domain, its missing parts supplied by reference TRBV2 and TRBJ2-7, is EPEVTQTPSHQVTQMGQEVILRCVPISNHLYFYWYRQILGQKVEFLVSFYNNEISEKSEIFDDQFSVERPDGSNFTLKIRSTKLEDSAMYFCASLRTGPGYEQYFGPGTRLTVT.

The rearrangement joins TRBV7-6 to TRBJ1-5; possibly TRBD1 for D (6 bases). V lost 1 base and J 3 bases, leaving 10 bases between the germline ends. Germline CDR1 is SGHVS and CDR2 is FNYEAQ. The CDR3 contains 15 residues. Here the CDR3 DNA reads TGTGCCAGCAGCTTAGGGGCAGGGGCCAATCAGCCCCAGCATTTT. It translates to CASSLGAGANQPQHF.

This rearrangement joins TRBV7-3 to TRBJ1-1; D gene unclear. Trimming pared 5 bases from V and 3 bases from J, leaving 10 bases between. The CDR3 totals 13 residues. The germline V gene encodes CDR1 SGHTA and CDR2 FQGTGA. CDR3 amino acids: CASSRDTDTEAFF. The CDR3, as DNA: TGTGCCAGCAGCCGAGACACCGACACTGAAGCTTTCTTT.

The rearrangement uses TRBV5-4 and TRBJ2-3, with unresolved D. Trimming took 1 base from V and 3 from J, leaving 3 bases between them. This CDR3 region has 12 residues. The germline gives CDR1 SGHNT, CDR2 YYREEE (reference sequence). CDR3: CASSLLTDTQYF. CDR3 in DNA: TGTGCCAGCAGCTTGTTAACAGATACGCAGTATTTT.

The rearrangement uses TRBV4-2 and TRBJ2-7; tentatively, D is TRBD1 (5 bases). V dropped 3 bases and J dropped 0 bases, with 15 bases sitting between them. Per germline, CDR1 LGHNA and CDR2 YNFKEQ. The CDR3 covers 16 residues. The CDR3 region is CASSHARQLLSYEQYF. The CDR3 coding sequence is TGTGCCAGCAGCCATGCCCGACAGCTTCTCTCCTACGAGCAGTACTTC.

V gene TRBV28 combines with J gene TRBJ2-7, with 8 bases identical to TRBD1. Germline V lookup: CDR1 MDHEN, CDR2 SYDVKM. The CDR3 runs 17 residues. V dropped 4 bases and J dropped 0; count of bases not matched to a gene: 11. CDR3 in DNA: TGTGCCAGCAGTTCCAAATTTCGGACAGGGAGCTCCTACGAGCAGTACTTC. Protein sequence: CASSSKFRTGSSYEQYF.

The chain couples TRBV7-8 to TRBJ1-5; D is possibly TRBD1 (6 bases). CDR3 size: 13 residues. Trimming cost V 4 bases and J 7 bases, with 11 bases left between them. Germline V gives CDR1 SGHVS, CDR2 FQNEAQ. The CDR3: CASSSGEGQPQHF. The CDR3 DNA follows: TGTGCCAGCAGCTCAGGGGAAGGGCAGCCCCAGCATTTT.

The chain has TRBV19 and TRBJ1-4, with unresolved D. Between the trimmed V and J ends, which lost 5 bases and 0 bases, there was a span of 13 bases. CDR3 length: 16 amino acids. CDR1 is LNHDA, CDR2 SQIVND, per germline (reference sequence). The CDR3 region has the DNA TGTGCCAGTAGTTCTCGGCTAGGTTCAACTAATGAAAAACTGTTTTTT. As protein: CASSSRLGSTNEKLFF. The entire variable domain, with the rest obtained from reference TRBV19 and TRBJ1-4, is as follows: DGGITQSPKYLFRKEGQNVTLSCEQNLNHDAMYWYRQDPGQGLRLIYYSQIVNDFQKGDIAEGYSVSREKKESFPLTVTSAQKNPTAFYLCASSSRLGSTNEKLFFGSGTQLSVL.

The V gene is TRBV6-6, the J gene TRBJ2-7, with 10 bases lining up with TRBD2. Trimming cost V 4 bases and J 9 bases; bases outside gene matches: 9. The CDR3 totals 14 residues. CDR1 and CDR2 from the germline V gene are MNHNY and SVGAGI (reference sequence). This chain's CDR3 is CASSSQTSGFRQYF. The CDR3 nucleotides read TGTGCCAGCAGTTCACAGACTAGCGGGTTTAGGCAGTACTTC.

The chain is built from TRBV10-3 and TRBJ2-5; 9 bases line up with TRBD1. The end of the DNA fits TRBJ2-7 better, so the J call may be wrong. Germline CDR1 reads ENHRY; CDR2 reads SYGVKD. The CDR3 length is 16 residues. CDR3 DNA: TGTGCCATCAGCCTCCGGGACAGGGCAAGCTCCTACGAGCAGTACTTC. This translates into CAISLRDRASSYEQYF.

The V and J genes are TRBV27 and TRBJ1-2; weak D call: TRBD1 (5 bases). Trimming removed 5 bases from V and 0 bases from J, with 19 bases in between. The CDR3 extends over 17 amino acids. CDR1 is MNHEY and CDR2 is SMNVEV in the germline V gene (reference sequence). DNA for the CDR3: TGTGCCAGCAGTCCATCTTTTCAATGGGGCCCTAACTATGGCTACACCTTC. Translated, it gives CASSPSFQWGPNYGYTF.

CDR3 residues: CASSLAPTGKEANVLTF. The CDR3 DNA follows: TGTGCCAGCAGCTTAGCCCCCACAGGGAAAGAGGCCAACGTCCTGACTTTC. V gene TRBV7-2 combines with J gene TRBJ2-6, with a tentative D call TRBD1 (6 bases). The CDR3 consists of 17 residues. CDR1 is SGHTA, CDR2 FQGNSA, per germline. V was trimmed by 0 bases and J by 6 bases, leaving 15 bases between them.

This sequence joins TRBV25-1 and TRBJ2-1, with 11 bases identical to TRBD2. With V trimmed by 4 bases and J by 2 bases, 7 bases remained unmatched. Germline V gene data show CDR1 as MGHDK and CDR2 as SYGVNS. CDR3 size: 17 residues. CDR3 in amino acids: CASSGWEGLAAYNEQFF. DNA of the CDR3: TGTGCCAGCAGTGGATGGGAGGGACTAGCGGCCTACAATGAGCAGTTCTTC.

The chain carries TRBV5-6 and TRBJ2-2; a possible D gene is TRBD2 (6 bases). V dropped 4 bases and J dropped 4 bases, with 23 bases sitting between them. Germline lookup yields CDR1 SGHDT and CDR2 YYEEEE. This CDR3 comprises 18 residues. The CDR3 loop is CASSPTGLLARGTGELFF. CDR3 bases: TGTGCCAGCAGCCCCACAGGTTTGCTAGCGCGGGGCACCGGGGAGCTGTTTTTT.

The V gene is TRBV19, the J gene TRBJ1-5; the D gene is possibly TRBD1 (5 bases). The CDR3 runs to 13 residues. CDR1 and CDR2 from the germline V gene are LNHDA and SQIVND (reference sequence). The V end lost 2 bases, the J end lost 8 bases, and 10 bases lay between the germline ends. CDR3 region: CASSIQGREPQHF. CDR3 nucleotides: TGTGCCAGTAGTATACAGGGTAGAGAGCCCCAGCATTTT.

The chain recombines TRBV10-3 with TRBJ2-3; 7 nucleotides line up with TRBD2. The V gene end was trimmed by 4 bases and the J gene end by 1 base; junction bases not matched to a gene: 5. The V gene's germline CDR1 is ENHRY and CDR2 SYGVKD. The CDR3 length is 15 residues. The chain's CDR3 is CAISGRTSGTDTQYF. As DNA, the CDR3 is TGTGCCATCAGTGGTAGGACTAGTGGCACAGATACGCAGTATTTT.